Following are 9 T cell receptor beta chains from one sample sequenced in a study of blood T cell repertoires in COVID-19. Sequenced by immunoSEQ multiplex PCR; TCRdb stores in-frame clones only, minus some. Seen here are some 70,000 clones, 88% observed once, and the top ten hold about 6.4%. Sequencing input: peripheral blood. These receptors all stem from a woman aged 70 to 79 with acute or convalescent COVID-19.

This chain links TRBV27 with TRBJ1-1; 7 positions agree with TRBD1. This CDR3 is 13 amino acids long. Per the germline V gene, CDR1 is MNHEY and CDR2 is SMNVEV (reference sequence). Germline trimming cut 8 bases from V and 8 bases from J; bases unmatched to any gene: 11. CDR3 residues: CASSGQPTFEAFF. CDR3 coding DNA: TGTGCCAGCTCGGGACAGCCGACCTTCGAAGCTTTCTTT.

The rearrangement uses TRBV6-5 and TRBJ1-1, with 8 bases aligning to TRBD1. V was clipped by 7 bases and J by 5 bases; unmatched bases: 6. The CDR3 runs 13 residues. Germline assignment: CDR1 MNHEY and CDR2 SVGAGI. This CDR3 is CASNFRGRTEAFF. As DNA, the CDR3 is TGTGCCAGCAATTTCAGGGGGCGTACTGAAGCTTTCTTT.

The chain carries TRBV6-5 and TRBJ2-7, with D possibly TRBD1 on 6 matching bases. CDR1 and CDR2 (germline): MNHEY, SVGAGI. This CDR3 spans 15 amino acids. V shed 5 bases and J shed 0 bases, with 14 bases lying between them. CDR3: CASSTRGYSSYEQYF. The CDR3 DNA reads TGTGCCAGCAGTACAAGGGGGTACAGCTCCTACGAGCAGTACTTC.

V is TRBV9 and J is TRBJ2-5; TRBD1 aligns across 7 bases. V lost 4 bases and J lost 5; bases outside the gene matches: 5. The CDR3 loop spans 13 amino acids. Looked up from germline, CDR1 is SGDLS and CDR2 is YYNGEE. As DNA, the CDR3 is TGTGCCAGCAGCTTTCCGGGACAGGAGACCCAGTACTTC. This codes for CASSFPGQETQYF.

The V gene is TRBV6-2 or TRBV6-3, the J gene TRBJ2-5; 8 bases are a match to TRBD2. Germline CDR1 is MNHEY and CDR2 is SVGEGT. The CDR3 has 15 residues. The V gene end was trimmed by 6 bases and the J gene end by 1 base; junction bases not matched to a gene: 7. In DNA, the CDR3 is TGTGCCAGCAGCCCAGGACTAGCTCTCCAAGAGACCCAGTACTTC. Protein sequence: CASSPGLALQETQYF.

The DNA of the CDR3 is TGTGCCAGCGGTCTTGGCGGGAGGGTCGAGCAGTACTTC. This translates into CASGLGGRVEQYF. The chain employs TRBV5-4 and TRBJ2-7; 9 nucleotides match TRBD2. From germline, CDR1 is SGHNT and CDR2 YYREEE (reference sequence). J was trimmed by 6 bases and V by 7 bases; bases with no gene match: 8. This CDR3 contains 13 residues.

The chain joins TRBV10-3 to TRBJ1-2; D gene ambiguous. CDR1 and CDR2 from the germline V gene are ENHRY and SYGVKD. The CDR3 sequence is 13 residues long. V lost 6 bases and J lost 3, with 11 bases in between. The CDR3 here is CAIRGGNDYGYTF. Here the CDR3 DNA reads TGTGCCATCAGAGGAGGGAACGACTATGGCTACACCTTC.

The V gene is TRBV11-1, the J gene TRBJ2-5; 11 nucleotides agree with TRBD1. The germline V gene encodes CDR1 SGHAT and CDR2 FQDESV (reference sequence). This CDR3 spans 16 amino acids. V was clipped by 4 bases and J by 1 base; unmatched bases: 5. The CDR3 loop is CASSSGTGGIQETQYF. CDR3 DNA: TGTGCCAGCAGCTCCGGGACAGGGGGAATCCAAGAGACCCAGTACTTC.

V gene TRBV5-1 combines with J gene TRBJ2-7; D call uncertain. V dropped 1 base and J dropped 0 bases, with 8 bases sitting between them. Germline V lookup: CDR1 SGHRS, CDR2 YFSETQ. The CDR3 extends over 14 amino acids. This chain's CDR3 is CASSLLATSYEQYF. The CDR3 DNA follows: TGCGCCAGCAGCTTGTTGGCAACCTCCTACGAGCAGTACTTC. The whole variable domain, filled in from reference TRBV5-1 and TRBJ2-7, reads KAGVTQTPRYLIKTRGQQVTLSCSPISGHRSVSWYQQTPGQGLQFLFEYFSETQRNKGNFPGRFSGRQFSNSRSEMNVSTLELGDSALYLCASSLLATSYEQYFGPGTRLTVT.